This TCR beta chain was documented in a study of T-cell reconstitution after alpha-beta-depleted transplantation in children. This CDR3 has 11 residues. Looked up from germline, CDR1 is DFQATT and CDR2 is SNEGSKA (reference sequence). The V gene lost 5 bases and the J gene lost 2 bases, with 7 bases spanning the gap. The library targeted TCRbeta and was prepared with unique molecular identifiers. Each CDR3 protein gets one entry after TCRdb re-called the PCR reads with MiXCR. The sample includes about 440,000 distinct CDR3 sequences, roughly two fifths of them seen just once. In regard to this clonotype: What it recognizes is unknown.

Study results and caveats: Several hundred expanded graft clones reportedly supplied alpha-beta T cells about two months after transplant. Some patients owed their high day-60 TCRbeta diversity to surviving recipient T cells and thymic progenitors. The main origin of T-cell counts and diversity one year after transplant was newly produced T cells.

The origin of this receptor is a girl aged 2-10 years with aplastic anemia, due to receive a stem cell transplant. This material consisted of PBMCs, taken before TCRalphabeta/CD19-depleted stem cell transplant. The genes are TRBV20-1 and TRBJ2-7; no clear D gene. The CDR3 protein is CSASYTYEQYF. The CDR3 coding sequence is TGCAGTGCTTCTTACACCTACGAGCAGTACTTC.